The rows below give T cell receptor beta chains drawn from one sample of a study of T cells in Graves' hyperthyroidism and ophthalmopathy. One entry per CDR3 protein results from TCRdb running MiXCR on the multiplex PCR reads. The data show 250,000 to 300,000 distinct CDR3 sequences, approximately 15% seen once. Input material: blood. These receptors all come from a woman aged 60-75 years with Graves' ophthalmopathy. CDR3s include the opening cysteine and the closing phenylalanine or tryptophan. The D gene is left open where the match is weak. Clone size is stated in some rows and not others, as once, few, many or a class when expanded.

v_gene	j_gene	abundance	d_gene	CDR3nt	CDR3aa
TRBV5-8	TRBJ2-7	NA	NA	TGTGCCAGCAGCTGGGACGGCACCTACGAGCAGTACTTC	CASSWDGTYEQYF
TRBV24-1	TRBJ1-4	many	NA	TGTGCCACCAGTGACCCAGGGAATGAAAAACTGTTTTTT	CATSDPGNEKLFF
TRBV12-3/TRBV12-4	TRBJ2-3	many	TRBD2	TGTGCCAGCAGACCAAGGACTAGTTTTGATACGCAGTATTTT	CASRPRTSFDTQYF
TRBV10-3	TRBJ2-1	NA	NA	TGTGCCATAAGGCAGGAGAACTTCAATGAGCAGTTCTTC	CAIRQENFNEQFF
TRBV19	TRBJ2-3	NA	NA	TGTGCCAGTAGTTCAACACAGGGCACAGATACGCAGTATTTT	CASSSTQGTDTQYF
TRBV28	TRBJ2-7	many	TRBD1	TGTGCCAGCAGTTCCGGAGGACAGGGTCGGTACGAGCAGTACTTC	CASSSGGQGRYEQYF
TRBV20-1	TRBJ1-6	many	NA	TGCAGTGCTAGGCCCCCGAATTCACCCCTCCACTTT	CSARPPNSPLHF
TRBV20-1	TRBJ2-7	many	TRBD1	TGCAGTGCTTCAAGTCCCGGGACAGGGGACGAGCAGTACTTC	CSASSPGTGDEQYF
TRBV6-1	TRBJ2-3	many	NA	TGTGCCAGCACCCCTAGGACACCAAGCACAGATACGCAGTATTTT	CASTPRTPSTDTQYF
TRBV19	TRBJ1-2	NA	TRBD1	TGTGCCAGTAATGACAGGGGTGTCTATGGCTACACCTTC	CASNDRGVYGYTF
TRBV3-1	TRBJ1-1	many	NA	TGTGCCAGCAGCCAAGATAGACCCATCTCTGAAGCTTTCTTT	CASSQDRPISEAFF
TRBV27	TRBJ1-5	few	NA	TGTGCCAGCAGTTTATGGTTCGGAGGGGTCAATCAGCCCCAGCATTTT	CASSLWFGGVNQPQHF
TRBV6-1	TRBJ2-2	few	TRBD1	TGTGCCAGTAACAGGGGAACCGGGACACTGAACACCGGGGAGCTGTTTTTT	CASNRGTGTLNTGELFF
TRBV29-1	TRBJ2-1	NA	TRBD2	TGCAGCATCGGGGGGACCGAGCAGTTCTTC	CSIGGTEQFF
TRBV6-1	TRBJ2-1	NA	TRBD1	TGTGCCAGCAGACCTCGGGACAGGGTGCTTAATGAGCAGTTCTTC	CASRPRDRVLNEQFF
TRBV20-1	TRBJ1-2	few	NA	TGCAGTGCCCCGACAGGATTCGGGTATGGCTACACCTTC	CSAPTGFGYGYTF
TRBV24-1	TRBJ2-5	few	NA	TGTGCCACCAGTGATATGATACAAGAGACCCAGTACTTC	CATSDMIQETQYF
TRBV12-3/TRBV12-4	TRBJ2-1	NA	TRBD1	TGTGCCAGTCCCAGGAGGACAGGGCTCTACAATGAGCAGTTCTTC	CASPRRTGLYNEQFF
TRBV29-1	TRBJ2-3	NA	TRBD1	TGCAGCGTTGAAGATCGGACAGGGTATGCAGATACGCAGTATTTT	CSVEDRTGYADTQYF
TRBV6-2/TRBV6-3	TRBJ1-5	few	TRBD1	TGTGCCAGCAGTTACACGCGGGCCTCAGGGGGGGGTCGCAATCAGCCCCAGCATTTT	CASSYTRASGGGRNQPQHF
TRBV18	TRBJ2-1	NA	NA	TGTGCCAGCTCACCCCAAGGAAACCAGGGGTACGAGGGGCAGCAGTTCTTC	CASSPQGNQGYEGQQFF
TRBV4-1	TRBJ2-7	many	TRBD1	TGCGCCAGCAGCATCGACAGGGGGCCCAACGAGCAGTACTTC	CASSIDRGPNEQYF
TRBV20-1	TRBJ1-1	many	NA	TGCAGTGCTAGGTGGGGGCAAAACACTGAAGCTTTCTTT	CSARWGQNTEAFF
TRBV7-2	TRBJ2-1	many	NA	TGTGCCAGCAGCTTACTCGGGTCGCGGTTCTCCTACAATGAGCAGTTCTTC	CASSLLGSRFSYNEQFF
TRBV7-9	TRBJ2-7	many	NA	TGTGCCAGCAGCCCGACACTCTACGAGCAGTACTTC	CASSPTLYEQYF
TRBV30	TRBJ2-2	few	TRBD2	TGTGCCTTTCGGACTAGCGGGCCTCCCGGGGAGCTGTTTTTT	CAFRTSGPPGELFF
TRBV14	TRBJ1-2	many	NA	TGTGCCAGCAGCTCTACTGGCCGAATAGGCGGCTACACCTTC	CASSSTGRIGGYTF
TRBV25-1	TRBJ2-1	NA	NA	TGTGCCAGCAGTGAAGCAGGGACAAATGAGCAGTTCTTC	CASSEAGTNEQFF
TRBV20-1	TRBJ2-7	few	TRBD1	TGCAGTGCCTTCCGGACAGGGGTTACTTCTTTCTACGAGCAGTACTTC	CSAFRTGVTSFYEQYF
TRBV7-3	TRBJ1-1	once	NA	TGTGCCAGCAGCTCTAACGCCCAGCCCAACACTGAAGCTTTCTTT	CASSSNAQPNTEAFF
TRBV28	TRBJ2-7	once	TRBD2	TGTGCCAGCAGTCTCTCCCTAGCGGGGAAGTACGAGCAGTACTTC	CASSLSLAGKYEQYF
TRBV7-8	TRBJ1-1	many	NA	TGTGCCAGCAGCCGTAGAGGACGGTTAGAGAACACTGAAGCTTTCTTT	CASSRRGRLENTEAFF
TRBV9	TRBJ2-7	few	NA	TGTGCCAGCAGCGCTTATAGTGCCGGATACGAGCAGTACTTC	CASSAYSAGYEQYF
TRBV12-3/TRBV12-4	TRBJ1-4	many	TRBD1	TGTGCCAGCAGCCGTCAGGGGGCAACTAATGAAAAACTGTTTTTT	CASSRQGATNEKLFF
TRBV28	TRBJ2-7	many	NA	TGTGCCAGCAGTTTATGGCGGGATAACTCCTACGAGCAGTACTTC	CASSLWRDNSYEQYF
TRBV5-1	TRBJ2-7	once	TRBD1	TGCGCCAGCAGCCCGGGACAGAGGACCTACGAGCAGTACTTC	CASSPGQRTYEQYF
TRBV27	TRBJ2-1	few	NA	TGTGCCAGCAGTTTACAACAGGGTAATGAGCAGTTCTTC	CASSLQQGNEQFF
TRBV7-2	TRBJ1-1	NA	NA	TGTGCCAGCAGTCCCTTTCAGGGGTCCACTGAAGCTTTCTTT	CASSPFQGSTEAFF
TRBV9	TRBJ2-3	NA	NA	TGTGCCAGCAGCGTATCCGGCACCCTTAGGGCAGATACGCAGTATTTT	CASSVSGTLRADTQYF
TRBV10-3	TRBJ2-1	many	TRBD1	TGTGCCACCCTTGACAGGGGATTTTTGAATGAGCAGTTCTTC	CATLDRGFLNEQFF
TRBV2	TRBJ1-6	NA	NA	TGTGCCAGCAGTGATGAGGACTTGAGCTCCTATAATTCACCCCTCCACTTT	CASSDEDLSSYNSPLHF
TRBV18	TRBJ2-5	NA	NA	TGTGCCAGCTCACTGAGACGGGGGACCCAGTACTTC	CASSLRRGTQYF
TRBV5-8	TRBJ1-1	few	TRBD1	TGTGCCAGCAGCTTGGGGGACAGGGTTGGCACTGAAGCTTTCTTT	CASSLGDRVGTEAFF
TRBV7-9	TRBJ1-1	NA	NA	TGTGCCAGCAGCTGGGGGTGGGGGTTAAGCACTGAAGCTTTCTTT	CASSWGWGLSTEAFF
TRBV12-3/TRBV12-4	TRBJ2-7	NA	NA	TGTGCCAGCAGTTTGACAGAGTACGAGCAGCACTTC	CASSLTEYEQHF
TRBV11-2	TRBJ2-5	NA	TRBD1	TGTGCCAGCAGTCTGGACAGGGGTCGTATCGTGAAGACCCAGTACTTC	CASSLDRGRIVKTQYF
TRBV10-3	TRBJ2-5	many	NA	TGTGCCATCAGTGATTTGATGGGTTACGGGACCCAGTACTTC	CAISDLMGYGTQYF
TRBV7-2	TRBJ2-1	many	NA	TGTGCCAGCAGCTTATACTTGGGTCATTGGGAGCAGTTCTTC	CASSLYLGHWEQFF
TRBV7-6	TRBJ2-7	NA	TRBD2	TGTGCCAGCAGCTCCCGTCTAGCGGGAGAAAGCGAGCAGTACTTC	CASSSRLAGESEQYF
TRBV28	TRBJ1-1	NA	NA	TGTGCCAGCAGTTTATCAGGACGCATGAACACTGAAGCTTTCTTT	CASSLSGRMNTEAFF
TRBV20-1	TRBJ2-7	few	NA	TGCAGTTCTGGATCCGAGCAGTACTTC	CSSGSEQYF
TRBV7-2	TRBJ2-7	many	NA	TGTGCCAGCAGAGGGGGGACGGGGAGCTCCTACGAGCAGTACTTC	CASRGGTGSSYEQYF
TRBV4-2	TRBJ2-3	many	TRBD2	TGTGCCAGCAGCCAAGATTCCGGGAGGTACGGCACGCAGTATTTT	CASSQDSGRYGTQYF
TRBV6-1	TRBJ2-5	NA	NA	TGTGCCAGCAGGACGCGTAACCAAGAGACCCAGTACTTC	CASRTRNQETQYF
TRBV7-6	TRBJ2-7	NA	TRBD1	TGTGCCAGCAGCTTAACTTGGACAGGGGCCTACGAGCAGTACTTC	CASSLTWTGAYEQYF